This T cell receptor beta chain stems from a study of T cells in Graves' hyperthyroidism and ophthalmopathy. For the study at large: Peripheral blood was acquired at first diagnosis, ahead of any therapy whatsoever. Regarding the study as a whole: Most expanded thyroid clonotypes above 0.001 recurred in blood.

Trimming removed 0 bases at V and 8 bases at J, with 7 bases between. CDR1 and CDR2 from the germline V gene are SQVTM and ANQGSEA. The CDR3 has 11 residues. This clonotype was counted many times. Its matching antigen is unknown. TCR beta CDR3 region amplification was performed from RNA transcripts. HTBI primers drove first-round RT-PCR of the TCR CDR3. MiXCR was run by TCRdb on the multiplex PCR reads, yielding one entry per CDR3 protein. Altogether 300,000 to 450,000 distinct CDR3 sequences are present, around 13% being singletons, with the ten largest covering about 20%. The TCR was taken from a woman aged 25-40 years with Graves' ophthalmopathy. The sample consisted of blood. This chain joins TRBV29-1 and TRBJ1-1; unclear D gene. This CDR3 is CSVEDPGEAFF. Here the CDR3 DNA reads TGCAGCGTTGAAGACCCGGGAGAAGCTTTCTTT. Full variable domain (outside the CDR3, taken from reference TRBV29-1 and TRBJ1-1): SAVISQKPSRDICQRGTSLTIQCQVDSQVTMMFWYRQQPGQSLTLIATANQGSEATYESGFVIDKFPISRPNLTFSTLTVSNMSPEDSSIYLCSVEDPGEAFFGQGTRLTVV.